These T cell receptor beta chains were read from a single sample in a study of blood T cell repertoires in COVID-19. Some clones are missing from TCRdb's copy, which holds only in-frame ones; the method was immunoSEQ multiplex PCR. Of around 250,000 clones in the sample, around 88% are singletons; the top ten hold 4.5% to 6.5%. The sample comprised peripheral blood. Receptors were obtained from an elderly man with acute or convalescent COVID-19. Each CDR3 is given with its conserved first and last residue. Each record gives: clone size, V gene, D gene, J gene, CDR3 protein, CDR3 DNA. D genes are given only for firm matches. Clone size is given for some rows only: seen once, a few or many times, or a class if the clone is expanded.

clone size: .
V gene: TRBV6-1
D gene: .
J gene: TRBJ1-1
CDR3 protein: CASSERAALKAFF
CDR3 DNA: TGTGCCAGCAGTGAAAGAGCCGCCCTTAAAGCTTTCTTT

clone size: .
V gene: TRBV5-1
D gene: .
J gene: TRBJ2-5
CDR3 protein: CASSLQETQYF
CDR3 DNA: TGCGCCAGCAGCCTCCAAGAGACCCAGTACTTC

clone size: .
V gene: TRBV6-2/TRBV6-3
D gene: .
J gene: TRBJ1-5
CDR3 protein: CASRPGQLYNQPQHF
CDR3 DNA: TGTGCCAGCAGGCCTGGACAGCTATACAATCAGCCCCAGCATTTT

clone size: .
V gene: TRBV19
D gene: TRBD2
J gene: TRBJ2-1
CDR3 protein: CASSRWGGRARSQVVGEQFF
CDR3 DNA: TGTGCCAGTAGTAGATGGGGCGGGAGGGCCAGGTCACAGGTGGTCGGTGAGCAGTTCTTC

clone size: .
V gene: TRBV2
D gene: .
J gene: TRBJ1-6
CDR3 protein: CASLLSYNSPLHF
CDR3 DNA: TGTGCCAGCTTACTCTCTTATAATTCACCCCTCCACTTT

clone size: .
V gene: TRBV5-1
D gene: .
J gene: TRBJ2-1
CDR3 protein: CASSLGGGKTNNEQFF
CDR3 DNA: TGCGCCAGCAGCCTAGGCGGAGGGAAGACAAACAATGAGCAGTTCTTC

clone size: .
V gene: TRBV18
D gene: .
J gene: TRBJ2-7
CDR3 protein: CASSPKRGPNEQYF
CDR3 DNA: TGTGCCAGCTCACCAAAAAGGGGCCCTAACGAGCAGTACTTC

clone size: .
V gene: TRBV7-3
D gene: TRBD2
J gene: TRBJ2-2
CDR3 protein: CASSRRGGRENTGELFF
CDR3 DNA: TGTGCCAGCAGCCGGAGGGGCGGGAGAGAGAACACCGGGGAGCTGTTTTTT

clone size: .
V gene: TRBV28
D gene: .
J gene: TRBJ2-1
CDR3 protein: CASSPSRQNNEQFF
CDR3 DNA: TGTGCCAGCAGTCCATCTCGACAGAACAATGAGCAGTTCTTC

clone size: .
V gene: TRBV16
D gene: TRBD2
J gene: TRBJ2-7
CDR3 protein: CASSQGTSGAYEQYF
CDR3 DNA: TGTGCCAGCAGCCAAGGGACTAGCGGGGCCTACGAGCAGTACTTC

clone size: .
V gene: TRBV19
D gene: TRBD1
J gene: TRBJ1-5
CDR3 protein: CASSMSGTVSNQPQHF
CDR3 DNA: TGTGCCAGTAGTATGTCTGGGACAGTTAGCAATCAGCCCCAGCATTTT

clone size: .
V gene: TRBV6-5
D gene: .
J gene: TRBJ1-6
CDR3 protein: CASSYRQTDNSPLHF
CDR3 DNA: TGTGCCAGCAGTTACCGACAGACCGATAATTCACCCCTCCACTTT

clone size: .
V gene: TRBV2
D gene: TRBD2
J gene: TRBJ2-1
CDR3 protein: CARGLAGPGEQFF
CDR3 DNA: TGTGCCAGGGGACTAGCGGGACCCGGTGAGCAGTTCTTC

clone size: few
V gene: TRBV6-5
D gene: TRBD1
J gene: TRBJ1-1
CDR3 protein: CASSRTGNTEAFF
CDR3 DNA: TGTGCCAGCAGCCGGACAGGGAACACTGAAGCTTTCTTT

clone size: once
V gene: TRBV28
D gene: TRBD1
J gene: TRBJ2-5
CDR3 protein: CASTYAGTGKTQYF
CDR3 DNA: TGTGCCAGCACCTACGCCGGGACAGGGAAGACCCAGTACTTC

clone size: .
V gene: TRBV9
D gene: TRBD1
J gene: TRBJ1-2
CDR3 protein: CASSVEGGAGYGYTF
CDR3 DNA: TGTGCCAGCAGCGTAGAAGGGGGCGCCGGCTATGGCTACACCTTC

clone size: .
V gene: TRBV7-5
D gene: .
J gene: TRBJ2-1
CDR3 protein: CVRSAPSGSSYNEQFF
CDR3 DNA: TGTGTCAGAAGCGCCCCGAGCGGGAGCTCCTACAATGAGCAGTTCTTC

clone size: .
V gene: TRBV28
D gene: TRBD1
J gene: TRBJ1-6
CDR3 protein: CASSDRVNSPLHF
CDR3 DNA: TGTGCCAGCAGTGACAGGGTTAATTCACCCCTCCACTTT

clone size: .
V gene: TRBV7-8
D gene: TRBD2
J gene: TRBJ2-1
CDR3 protein: CASSLGRFSGRPDNEQFF
CDR3 DNA: TGTGCCAGCAGCTTGGGGAGGTTTAGCGGGAGGCCCGACAATGAGCAGTTCTTC

clone size: .
V gene: TRBV4-1
D gene: .
J gene: TRBJ2-2
CDR3 protein: CASSQASGPRVTGELFF
CDR3 DNA: TGCGCCAGCAGCCAGGCCAGCGGGCCCCGGGTCACCGGGGAGCTGTTTTTT

clone size: .
V gene: TRBV6-2/TRBV6-3
D gene: .
J gene: TRBJ1-6
CDR3 protein: CASSYFYGDSSLHF
CDR3 DNA: TGTGCCAGCAGTTATTTTTACGGGGACTCCTCCCTCCACTTT

clone size: .
V gene: TRBV2
D gene: .
J gene: TRBJ2-1
CDR3 protein: CASSEIRSYNEQFF
CDR3 DNA: TGTGCCAGCAGTGAAATCCGCTCCTACAATGAGCAGTTCTTC

clone size: .
V gene: TRBV18
D gene: TRBD2
J gene: TRBJ2-7
CDR3 protein: CASSPALAYGAGAYEQYF
CDR3 DNA: TGTGCCAGCTCACCCGCTCTCGCCTATGGAGCGGGAGCCTACGAGCAGTACTTC

clone size: .
V gene: TRBV5-1
D gene: TRBD2
J gene: TRBJ2-1
CDR3 protein: CASSLNGRLDNEQFF
CDR3 DNA: TGCGCCAGCAGCTTGAACGGGAGGTTAGACAATGAGCAGTTCTTC

clone size: .
V gene: TRBV28
D gene: .
J gene: TRBJ1-2
CDR3 protein: CASRGTDGYTF
CDR3 DNA: TGTGCCAGCAGGGGGACTGATGGCTACACCTTC

clone size: .
V gene: TRBV10-3
D gene: .
J gene: TRBJ2-2
CDR3 protein: CAISGDFVGELFF
CDR3 DNA: TGTGCCATCAGCGGGGACTTTGTCGGGGAGCTGTTTTTT

clone size: .
V gene: TRBV5-4
D gene: TRBD1
J gene: TRBJ2-1
CDR3 protein: CASSLAGGNEQFF
CDR3 DNA: TGTGCCAGCAGCTTGGCAGGGGGCAATGAGCAGTTCTTC

clone size: .
V gene: TRBV18
D gene: TRBD1
J gene: TRBJ1-1
CDR3 protein: CASSPGTGRGAFF
CDR3 DNA: TGTGCCAGCTCACCCGGGACAGGGCGCGGAGCTTTCTTT

clone size: .
V gene: TRBV5-1
D gene: TRBD1
J gene: TRBJ2-7
CDR3 protein: CASSPGQTYEQYF
CDR3 DNA: TGCGCCAGCAGCCCGGGACAGACCTACGAGCAGTACTTC

clone size: .
V gene: TRBV5-4
D gene: .
J gene: TRBJ2-3
CDR3 protein: CASSFGGVSTDTQYF
CDR3 DNA: TGTGCCAGCAGCTTTGGAGGGGTCAGCACAGATACGCAGTATTTT

clone size: .
V gene: TRBV5-1
D gene: .
J gene: TRBJ1-6
CDR3 protein: CASSLPGLPYHNSPLHF
CDR3 DNA: TGCGCCAGCAGCCTACCGGGACTCCCGTATCATAATTCACCCCTCCACTTT

clone size: .
V gene: TRBV3-1/TRBV3-2
D gene: .
J gene: TRBJ1-4
CDR3 protein: CASSQYTGFSTNEKLFF
CDR3 DNA: TGTGCCAGCAGCCAATACACAGGGTTCTCCACTAATGAAAAACTGTTTTTT

clone size: .
V gene: TRBV3-1/TRBV3-2
D gene: TRBD2
J gene: TRBJ2-1
CDR3 protein: CASSPTSGRVLNEQFF
CDR3 DNA: TGTGCCAGCAGCCCAACTAGCGGGAGGGTATTAAATGAGCAGTTCTTC

clone size: .
V gene: TRBV14
D gene: TRBD1
J gene: TRBJ1-1
CDR3 protein: CASSHRDRALVGDTEAFF
CDR3 DNA: TGTGCCAGCAGCCACCGGGACAGGGCTTTGGTCGGGGACACTGAAGCTTTCTTT

clone size: .
V gene: TRBV6-4
D gene: .
J gene: TRBJ1-3
CDR3 protein: CASSAPRQVVSSGNTIYF
CDR3 DNA: TGTGCCAGCAGTGCCCCCCGACAGGTCGTCAGCTCTGGAAACACCATATATTTT

clone size: .
V gene: TRBV29-1
D gene: TRBD2
J gene: TRBJ2-1
CDR3 protein: CSVGGTSGSSVEQFF
CDR3 DNA: TGCAGCGTTGGAGGGACTAGCGGGAGTAGTGTTGAGCAGTTCTTC

clone size: .
V gene: TRBV2
D gene: .
J gene: TRBJ1-4
CDR3 protein: CASRQGTGKLFF
CDR3 DNA: TGTGCCAGCAGACAGGGAACGGGAAAACTGTTTTTT

clone size: once
V gene: TRBV6-1
D gene: .
J gene: TRBJ2-1
CDR3 protein: CASSELRSGQFF
CDR3 DNA: TGTGCCAGCAGTGAACTCCGGAGTGGGCAGTTCTTC

clone size: few
V gene: TRBV28
D gene: .
J gene: TRBJ1-6
CDR3 protein: CASSLPGFGGDNSPLHF
CDR3 DNA: TGTGCCAGCAGTTTACCGGGCTTTGGGGGGGATAATTCACCCCTCCACTTT

clone size: .
V gene: TRBV9
D gene: TRBD1
J gene: TRBJ1-5
CDR3 protein: CASSPRGDGGNQPQHF
CDR3 DNA: TGTGCCAGCAGCCCCAGGGGGGACGGAGGCAATCAGCCCCAGCATTTT

clone size: .
V gene: TRBV5-1
D gene: TRBD1
J gene: TRBJ2-5
CDR3 protein: CASSLTTGGETQYF
CDR3 DNA: TGCGCCAGCAGCTTAACCACAGGGGGAGAGACCCAGTACTTC

clone size: .
V gene: TRBV6-5
D gene: .
J gene: TRBJ1-2
CDR3 protein: CASSYTGDPFYGYTF
CDR3 DNA: TGTGCCAGCAGTTACACAGGCGATCCTTTCTATGGCTACACCTTC

clone size: .
V gene: TRBV25-1
D gene: TRBD1
J gene: TRBJ1-3
CDR3 protein: CASSSGGTGNTIYF
CDR3 DNA: TGTGCCAGCAGTTCAGGGGGGACTGGAAACACCATATATTTT

clone size: .
V gene: TRBV18
D gene: .
J gene: TRBJ1-6
CDR3 protein: CASSLISGDGGSYNSPLHF
CDR3 DNA: TGTGCCAGCTCTCTCATCTCCGGGGACGGGGGCTCCTATAATTCACCCCTCCACTTT

clone size: .
V gene: TRBV29-1
D gene: .
J gene: TRBJ2-7
CDR3 protein: CSVEGRGKGEQYF
CDR3 DNA: TGCAGCGTTGAAGGCAGGGGCAAGGGCGAGCAGTACTTC

clone size: .
V gene: TRBV6-5
D gene: .
J gene: TRBJ2-2
CDR3 protein: CASNPDGTGELFF
CDR3 DNA: TGTGCCAGCAATCCCGACGGGACCGGGGAGCTGTTTTTT

clone size: .
V gene: TRBV28
D gene: .
J gene: TRBJ2-1
CDR3 protein: CASSFWAIQSYNEQFF
CDR3 DNA: TGTGCCAGCAGTTTTTGGGCTATCCAAAGCTACAATGAGCAGTTCTTC

clone size: few
V gene: TRBV27
D gene: .
J gene: TRBJ1-5
CDR3 protein: CASTTRFGNQPQHF
CDR3 DNA: TGTGCCAGCACAACGAGGTTTGGCAATCAGCCCCAGCATTTT

clone size: .
V gene: TRBV2
D gene: TRBD1
J gene: TRBJ1-4
CDR3 protein: CASSEAGTGREKLFF
CDR3 DNA: TGTGCCAGCAGTGAAGCCGGGACAGGGCGAGAAAAACTGTTTTTT

clone size: .
V gene: TRBV4-1
D gene: .
J gene: TRBJ2-2
CDR3 protein: CASSPPNTGELFF
CDR3 DNA: TGCGCCAGCAGCCCCCCAAACACCGGGGAGCTGTTTTTT

clone size: .
V gene: TRBV5-1
D gene: TRBD1
J gene: TRBJ1-1
CDR3 protein: CASSSLDRANTEAFF
CDR3 DNA: TGCGCCAGCAGCTCCTTGGACAGGGCGAACACTGAAGCTTTCTTT

clone size: .
V gene: TRBV28
D gene: TRBD1
J gene: TRBJ2-2
CDR3 protein: CASHGQGGYTGELFF
CDR3 DNA: TGTGCCAGCCACGGACAGGGGGGGTACACCGGGGAGCTGTTTTTT